What follows are 27 T cell receptor beta chains derived from one specimen sequenced in a study of cytomegalovirus exposure and HLA in healthy donors. PCR employed 60 Vbeta and 13 Jbeta primers. Measured with immunoSEQ multiplex PCR; TCRdb has only the in-frame clones, and not every one. The table has over 100,000 clones, about four fifths seen once. The sequenced sample was PBMCs. The receptors derive from a man aged 25 to 40 in good health and CMV-seronegative.

This clone came up a few times. The CDR3 region has the DNA TGTGCCAGCAGCTTGGCCGCAGTCAATCAGCCCCAGCATTTT. Its protein product is CASSLAAVNQPQHF. J is TRBJ1-5 and V is TRBV5-6; D is undetermined. V was cut by 0 bases and J by 3 bases, with 7 bases left in between. The CDR3 runs 14 residues. The germline CDR1 and CDR2 sequences are SGHDT and YYEEEE.

This rearrangement joins TRBV4-2 to TRBJ2-3; no firm D call. Deletions cut 0 bases from V and 2 bases from J, with 9 bases between. This CDR3 has 15 amino acids. Germline V lookup: CDR1 LGHNA, CDR2 YNFKEQ. The CDR3 DNA reads TGTGCCAGCAGCCAAGATAACGGTTCCACAGATACGCAGTATTTT. Translated, it gives CASSQDNGSTDTQYF.

V and J are TRBV29-1 and TRBJ1-1, with D unresolved. The V gene lost 7 bases and the J gene lost 5 bases, with 11 bases spanning the gap. The CDR3 contains 11 residues. In germline, CDR1 is SQVTM, CDR2 ANQGSEA. The CDR3, as DNA: TGCAGCGCCGCCAGTGGTACTGAAGCTTTCTTT. It is translated as CSAASGTEAFF. The full variable domain, in which reference TRBV29-1 and TRBJ1-1 provide the parts outside the CDR3, is SAVISQKPSRDICQRGTSLTIQCQVDSQVTMMFWYRQQPGQSLTLIATANQGSEATYESGFVIDKFPISRPNLTFSTLTVSNMSPEDSSIYLCSAASGTEAFFGQGTRLTVV.

The chain has TRBV27 and TRBJ2-5; D possibly corresponds to TRBD2 (5 bases). The CDR3 is made up of 13 amino acids. Per germline, CDR1 MNHEY and CDR2 SMNVEV (reference sequence). Trimming cost V 5 bases and J 5 bases, with 12 bases left between them. In nucleotides, the CDR3 is TGTGCCAGCAGTCCTAGACTAAGGGAGACCCAGTACTTC. This sequence encodes CASSPRLRETQYF.

The chain carries TRBV5-6 and TRBJ1-2, with 10 bases lining up with TRBD1. V shed 3 bases, J shed 4 bases, and the junction held 3 bases outside the gene matches. Germline lookup yields CDR1 SGHDT and CDR2 YYEEEE. This CDR3 is built from 14 residues. DNA for the CDR3: TGTGCCAGCAGCTCGGACAGGGGGTTCTATGGCTACACCTTC. Its translation: CASSSDRGFYGYTF. Full variable domain (rest looked up from reference TRBV5-6 and TRBJ1-2): DAGVTQSPTHLIKTRGQQVTLRCSPKSGHDTVSWYQQALGQGPQFIFQYYEEEERQRGNFPDRFSGHQFPNYSSELNVNALLLGDSALYLCASSSDRGFYGYTFGSGTRLTVV.

Here the CDR3 DNA reads TGTGCCAGCAGTTCCGGGACAGTCAGGACTAGCGGGAGGCGGGAGACCCAGTACTTC. Residues: CASSSGTVRTSGRRETQYF. The chain carries TRBV28 and TRBJ2-5; TRBD2 aligns across 14 bases. J gave up 5 bases and V 4 bases, and 15 bases lay outside the gene matches. The CDR3 runs to 19 residues. Germline lookup yields CDR1 MDHEN and CDR2 SYDVKM. The entire variable domain, with the rest obtained from reference TRBV28 and TRBJ2-5, is as follows: DVKVTQSSRYLVKRTGEKVFLECVQDMDHENMFWYRQDPGLGLRLIYFSYDVKMKEKGDIPEGYSVSREKKERFSLILESASTNQTSMYLCASSSGTVRTSGRRETQYFGPGTRLLVL.

The chain uses TRBV6-1 and TRBJ2-5, with a weak D call TRBD1 (6 bases). Per germline, CDR1 MNHNS and CDR2 SASEGT. The V gene lost 11 bases and the J gene lost 5 bases, with 21 bases spanning the gap. CDR3 length: 14 residues. The CDR3 here is CAGRAGVYTETQYF. The CDR3 DNA is TGTGCCGGGCGGGCAGGGGTTTATACGGAGACCCAGTACTTC.

The J gene is TRBJ2-1, the V gene TRBV7-8, with D unclear. The CDR3 is 13 residues long. CDR1 SGHVS and CDR2 FQNEAQ come from the germline V gene. V gave up 0 bases and J gave up 6 bases, with 6 bases separating them. The CDR3 region is CASSLARANEQFF. CDR3 in DNA: TGTGCCAGCAGCTTAGCGCGTGCCAATGAGCAGTTCTTC.

The chain links TRBV4-2 to TRBJ2-2, with 9 bases identical to TRBD1. This CDR3 is built from 15 residues. Germline lookup yields CDR1 LGHNA and CDR2 YNFKEQ. The V gene end was trimmed by 4 bases and the J gene end by 5 bases; junction bases not matched to a gene: 5. CDR3 sequence: CASSPTDRGTGELFF. The CDR3 DNA sequence: TGTGCCAGCAGCCCGACCGACAGGGGGACCGGGGAGCTGTTTTTT.

This chain joins TRBV7-9 and TRBJ1-5; possible D gene TRBD1, 6 bases. The CDR3 contains 14 residues. V gave up 3 bases and J gave up 8 bases, with 14 bases separating them. The germline V gene encodes CDR1 SEHNR and CDR2 FQNEAQ (reference sequence). The CDR3 region has the DNA TGTGCCAGCAGCTTTGGGGGCCAGGGGAAGCCCCAGCATTTT. Translation gives CASSFGGQGKPQHF.

This rearrangement joins TRBV27 to TRBJ2-5; tentatively, D is TRBD1 (5 bases). Trimming removed 5 bases from V and 0 bases from J, with 7 bases in between. The CDR3 sequence is 13 residues long. Germline CDR1 reads MNHEY; CDR2 reads SMNVEV (reference sequence). The CDR3 is CASSPTDQETQYF. CDR3 nucleotide sequence: TGTGCCAGCAGTCCGACAGACCAAGAGACCCAGTACTTC.

The table lists this clone with a few counts. This rearrangement joins TRBV29-1 to TRBJ2-6; a weak D match, TRBD1 (6 bases). Germline V gene data show CDR1 as SQVTM and CDR2 as ANQGSEA. V was shortened by 4 bases and J by 4 bases, with 17 bases between the two germline ends. This CDR3 is built from 16 residues. In nucleotides, the CDR3 is TGCAGCGTTGGTACCTTACAGGGAGCCGGGGCCAACGTCCTGACTTTC. Translation: CSVGTLQGAGANVLTF. Combining the CDR3 with reference TRBV29-1 and TRBJ2-6 gives the whole variable domain SAVISQKPSRDICQRGTSLTIQCQVDSQVTMMFWYRQQPGQSLTLIATANQGSEATYESGFVIDKFPISRPNLTFSTLTVSNMSPEDSSIYLCSVGTLQGAGANVLTFGAGSRLTVL.

V and J are TRBV7-8 and TRBJ2-7, with 12 bases fitting TRBD1. The trim removed 1 base at V and 9 bases at J, leaving 7 bases unmatched. The CDR3 is 15 amino acids. Germline lookup yields CDR1 SGHVS and CDR2 FQNEAQ. The CDR3 here is CASSLGGQGAALQYF. In DNA, the CDR3 is TGTGCCAGCAGCTTAGGGGGACAGGGGGCCGCGCTGCAGTACTTC. Using reference TRBV7-8 and TRBJ2-7 for the parts outside the CDR3, the full variable domain is GAGVSQSPRYKVAKRGQDVALRCDPISGHVSLFWYQQALGQGPEFLTYFQNEAQLDKSGLPSDRFFAERPEGSVSTLKIQRTQQEDSAVYLCASSLGGQGAALQYFGPGTRLTVT.

This chain connects TRBV19 to TRBJ2-7; a weak D match, TRBD2 (6 bases). Germline V CDR1 and CDR2: LNHDA, SQIVND (reference sequence). This CDR3 has 14 residues. Trimming took off 3 bases at V and 2 bases at J, with 11 bases between the two ends. The CDR3 sequence: CASSMTGDPYEQYF. DNA for the CDR3: TGTGCCAGTAGTATGACGGGGGACCCCTACGAGCAGTACTTC.

In DNA form, the CDR3 reads TGCAGCGTTGAAAACAGGGAGGAGACCCAGTACTTC. Protein product: CSVENREETQYF. The chain has TRBV29-1 and TRBJ2-5; D is possibly TRBD1 (6 bases). V dropped 2 bases and J dropped 5 bases, with 9 bases sitting between them. The germline CDR1 and CDR2 sequences are SQVTM and ANQGSEA. The CDR3 has 12 amino acids.

CDR3 in amino acids: CASSLESGVGANVLTF. CDR3 sequence (DNA): TGCGCCAGCAGCTTGGAGTCCGGGGTCGGGGCCAACGTCCTGACTTTC. The chain joins TRBV5-1 to TRBJ2-6; D might be TRBD2 (5 bases). Germline CDR1 is SGHRS and CDR2 is YFSETQ. This CDR3 is built from 16 residues. The V end lost 0 bases, the J end lost 4 bases, and 11 bases lay between the germline ends.

The rearrangement links TRBV7-2 to TRBJ2-7; 8 bases agree with TRBD1. With 4 bases clipped from V and 1 base from J, the junction kept 9 bases outside the gene matches. The CDR3 loop spans 16 amino acids. Germline V gives CDR1 SGHTA, CDR2 FQGNSA. The CDR3 DNA reads TGTGCCAGCAGCTCCACTTCATACAGGGGGTCCTACGAGCAGTACTTC. This translates into CASSSTSYRGSYEQYF.

This chain uses TRBV7-3 with TRBJ2-7; 9 bases map to TRBD1. The CDR3 consists of 18 residues. With 4 bases clipped from V and 1 base from J, the junction kept 14 bases outside the gene matches. Germline V gene lookup returns CDR1 SGHTA and CDR2 FQGTGA. The CDR3 coding sequence is TGTGCCAGCAGCTCATACCCATTTCTTGGACAGGGGTCCTACGAGCAGTACTTC. This gives the protein CASSSYPFLGQGSYEQYF.

The J gene is TRBJ1-4, the V gene TRBV5-1, with TRBD1 as a possible D gene (5 bases). The CDR3 is 16 residues long. V lost 2 bases and J 6 bases, leaving 17 bases between the germline ends. The germline V gene has CDR1 SGHRS and CDR2 YFSETQ. CDR3 in amino acids: CASSLGFSRDYEKLFF. The CDR3, as DNA: TGCGCCAGCAGCTTAGGGTTCTCAAGGGACTATGAAAAACTGTTTTTT. The full variable domain, in which reference TRBV5-1 and TRBJ1-4 provide the parts outside the CDR3, is KAGVTQTPRYLIKTRGQQVTLSCSPISGHRSVSWYQQTPGQGLQFLFEYFSETQRNKGNFPGRFSGRQFSNSRSEMNVSTLELGDSALYLCASSLGFSRDYEKLFFGSGTQLSVL.

This chain joins TRBV4-3 and TRBJ1-4, with TRBD1 matching over 12 bases. Per the germline V gene, CDR1 is LGHNA and CDR2 is YSLEER. V lost 3 bases, J lost 5 bases, and 1 base stayed unmatched. CDR3 length equals 15 residues. Written as DNA, the CDR3 is TGCGCCAGCAGCCAGGGACAGGGGGCGAATGAAAAACTGTTTTTT. Translating gives CASSQGQGANEKLFF.

This rearrangement joins TRBV4-1 to TRBJ2-5; perhaps TRBD2 as D (5 bases). The assigned J gene may be wrong: the sequence end matches TRBJ2-7 better. This CDR3 has 15 residues. The germline V gene has CDR1 MGHRA and CDR2 YSYEKL. CDR3 protein: CASSQGGTSYYEQYF. CDR3 in DNA: TGCGCCAGCAGCCAAGGGGGTACTAGTTACTACGAGCAGTACTTC.

The V call is TRBV4-3, the J call TRBJ2-7; 7 bases are a match to TRBD1. The length of the CDR3 is 15 residues. V shed 1 base and J 2 bases; nucleotides not matched to a gene: 5. CDR1 is LGHNA and CDR2 is YSLEER in the germline V gene. As DNA, the CDR3 is TGCGCCAGCAGCCAAGTTATCCAGGGGGCCTACGAGCAGTACTTC. It is translated as CASSQVIQGAYEQYF.

The J gene is TRBJ1-1, the V gene TRBV18; no reliable D call. CDR1 is KGHSH and CDR2 is LQKENI in the germline V gene. This CDR3 contains 13 residues. The V gene lost 4 bases and the J gene lost 0 bases, with 6 bases spanning the gap. CDR3 DNA sequence: TGTGCCAGCTCACGTCCTATGAACACTGAAGCTTTCTTT. Its translation: CASSRPMNTEAFF.

The genes are TRBV28 and TRBJ2-7, with 7 bases fitting TRBD1. CDR1 and CDR2 from the germline V gene are MDHEN and SYDVKM. The CDR3 covers 15 residues. V shed 7 bases and J 9 bases; nucleotides not matched to a gene: 18. Written as DNA, the CDR3 is TGTGCCAGCATCCCGGGGCACAGGGGAACTTCTGGGCAGTACTTC. It yields the protein CASIPGHRGTSGQYF.

The V and J genes are TRBV5-1 and TRBJ1-6; perhaps TRBD1 as D (6 bases). The CDR3 spans 16 residues. V shed 0 bases and J shed 4 bases, with 11 bases lying between them. The germline gives CDR1 SGHRS, CDR2 YFSETQ. The CDR3 spells CASSLGSGAYNSPLHF. CDR3 nucleotides: TGCGCCAGCAGCTTGGGCTCAGGGGCGTATAATTCACCCCTCCACTTT.

The chain is built from TRBV4-1 and TRBJ2-7; the D is unclear. The CDR3 covers 13 residues. Germline V gives CDR1 MGHRA, CDR2 YSYEKL. Between the trimmed V and J ends, which lost 4 bases and 4 bases, there was a span of 11 bases. The CDR3 nucleotides are TGCGCCAGCAGCCCCTCTAGGTCATACGAGCAGTACTTC. Protein product: CASSPSRSYEQYF.

The chain combines TRBV6-1 with TRBJ2-5; D gene uncertain. Germline V CDR1 and CDR2: MNHNS, SASEGT. The V end lost 6 bases, the J end lost 5 bases, and 13 bases lay between the germline ends. This CDR3 is 13 amino acids long. CDR3 in amino acids: CASRTHGWETQYF. For the CDR3, the DNA is TGTGCCAGCAGAACTCACGGGTGGGAGACCCAGTACTTC.